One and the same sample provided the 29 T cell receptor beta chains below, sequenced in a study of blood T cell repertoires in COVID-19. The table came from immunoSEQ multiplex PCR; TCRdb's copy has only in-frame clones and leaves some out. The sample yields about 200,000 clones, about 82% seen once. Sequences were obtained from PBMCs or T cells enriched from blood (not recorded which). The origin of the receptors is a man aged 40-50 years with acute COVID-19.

The CDR3 DNA follows: TGTGCCAGCAGTGAGGGTCAGGGGAGCTCCTACGAGCAGTACTTC. Translation: CASSEGQGSSYEQYF. The chain links TRBV2 to TRBJ2-7; D possibly corresponds to TRBD1 (6 bases). The CDR3 extends over 15 amino acids. With 3 bases removed from V and 0 bases from J, the gap between germline ends came to 12 bases. Germline V CDR1 and CDR2: SNHLY, FYNNEI. The whole variable domain, filled in from reference TRBV2 and TRBJ2-7, reads EPEVTQTPSHQVTQMGQEVILRCVPISNHLYFYWYRQILGQKVEFLVSFYNNEISEKSEIFDDQFSVERPDGSNFTLKIRSTKLEDSAMYFCASSEGQGSSYEQYFGPGTRLTVT.

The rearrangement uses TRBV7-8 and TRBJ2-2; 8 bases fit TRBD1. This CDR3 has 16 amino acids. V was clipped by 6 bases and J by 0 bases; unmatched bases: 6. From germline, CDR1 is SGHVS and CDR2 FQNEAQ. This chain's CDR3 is CASRLRGRTNTGELFF. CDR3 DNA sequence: TGTGCCAGCAGACTCAGGGGGCGTACGAACACCGGGGAGCTGTTTTTT.

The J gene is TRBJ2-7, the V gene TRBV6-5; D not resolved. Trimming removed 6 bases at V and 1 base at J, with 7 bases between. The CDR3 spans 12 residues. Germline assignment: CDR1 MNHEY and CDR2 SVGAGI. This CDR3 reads CASRGSSYEQYF. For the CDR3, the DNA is TGTGCCAGCAGGGGCTCATCCTACGAGCAGTACTTC.

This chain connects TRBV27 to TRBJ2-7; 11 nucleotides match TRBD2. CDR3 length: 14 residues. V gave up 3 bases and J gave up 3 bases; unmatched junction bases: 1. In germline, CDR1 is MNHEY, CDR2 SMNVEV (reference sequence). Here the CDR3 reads CASSFGTSGYEQYF. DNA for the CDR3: TGTGCCAGCAGTTTCGGGACTAGCGGCTACGAGCAGTACTTC.

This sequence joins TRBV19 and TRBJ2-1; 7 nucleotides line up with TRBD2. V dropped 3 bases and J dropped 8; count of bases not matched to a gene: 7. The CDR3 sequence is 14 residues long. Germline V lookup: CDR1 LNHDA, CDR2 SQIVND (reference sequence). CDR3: CASSIQRDSYEQFF. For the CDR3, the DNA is TGTGCCAGTAGTATCCAGCGGGACTCGTATGAGCAGTTCTTC.

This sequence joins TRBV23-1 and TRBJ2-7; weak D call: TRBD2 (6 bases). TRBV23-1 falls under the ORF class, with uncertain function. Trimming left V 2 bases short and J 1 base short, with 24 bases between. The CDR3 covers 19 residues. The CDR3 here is CASSQPGTVDTEPSYEQYF. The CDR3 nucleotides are TGCGCCAGCAGTCAACCAGGGACTGTGGACACGGAACCTTCCTACGAGCAGTACTTC.

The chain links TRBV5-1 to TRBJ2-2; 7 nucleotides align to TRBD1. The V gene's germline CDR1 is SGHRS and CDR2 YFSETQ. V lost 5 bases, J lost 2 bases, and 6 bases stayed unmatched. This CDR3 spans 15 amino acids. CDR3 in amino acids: CASRTGQLNTGELFF. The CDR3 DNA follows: TGCGCCAGCAGAACGGGACAGCTCAACACCGGGGAGCTGTTTTTT.

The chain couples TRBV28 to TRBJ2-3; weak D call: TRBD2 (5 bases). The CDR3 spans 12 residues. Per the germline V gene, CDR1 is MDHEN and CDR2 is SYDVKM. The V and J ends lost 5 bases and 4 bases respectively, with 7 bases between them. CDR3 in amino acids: CASSNGADTQYF. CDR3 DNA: TGTGCCAGCAGTAACGGGGCAGATACGCAGTATTTT.

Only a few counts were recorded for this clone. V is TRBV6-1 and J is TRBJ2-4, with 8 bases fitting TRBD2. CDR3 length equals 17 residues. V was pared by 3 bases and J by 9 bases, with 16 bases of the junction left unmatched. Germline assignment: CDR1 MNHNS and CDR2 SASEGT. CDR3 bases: TGTGCCAGCAGTGACGGGCCAGCGGGAGAGGGGGAAAGCATTCAGTACTTC. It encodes CASSDGPAGEGESIQYF.

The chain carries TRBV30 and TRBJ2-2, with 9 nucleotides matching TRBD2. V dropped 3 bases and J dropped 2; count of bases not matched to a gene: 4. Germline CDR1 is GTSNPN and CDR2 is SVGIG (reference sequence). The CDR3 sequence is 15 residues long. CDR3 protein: CAWRVAGDNTGELFF. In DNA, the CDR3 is TGTGCCTGGAGGGTAGCGGGAGATAACACCGGGGAGCTGTTTTTT.

CDR3 sequence (DNA): TGTGCCAGCAGTGAAGCTAGAGGACTCCAACCTTTCGATGAGCAGTTCTTC. Translated: CASSEARGLQPFDEQFF. The chain employs TRBV6-1 and TRBJ2-1; D perhaps matches TRBD2 (5 bases). V shed 0 bases and J shed 8 bases, with 20 bases lying between them. The CDR3 is 17 amino acids. Germline V gene lookup returns CDR1 MNHNS and CDR2 SASEGT.

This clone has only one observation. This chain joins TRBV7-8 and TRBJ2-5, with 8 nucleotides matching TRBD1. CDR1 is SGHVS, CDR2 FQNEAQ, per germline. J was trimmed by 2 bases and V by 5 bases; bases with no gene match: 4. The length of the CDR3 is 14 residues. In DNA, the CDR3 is TGTGCCAGCAGCCCACAGGGGGTACAAGAGACCCAGTACTTC. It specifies CASSPQGVQETQYF.

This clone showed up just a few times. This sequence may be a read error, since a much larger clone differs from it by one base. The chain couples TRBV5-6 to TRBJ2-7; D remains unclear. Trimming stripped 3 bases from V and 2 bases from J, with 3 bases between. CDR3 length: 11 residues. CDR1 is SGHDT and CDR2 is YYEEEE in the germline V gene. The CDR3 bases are TGTGCCAGCAGCTCCACCTACGAGCAGTACTTC. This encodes CASSSTYEQYF.

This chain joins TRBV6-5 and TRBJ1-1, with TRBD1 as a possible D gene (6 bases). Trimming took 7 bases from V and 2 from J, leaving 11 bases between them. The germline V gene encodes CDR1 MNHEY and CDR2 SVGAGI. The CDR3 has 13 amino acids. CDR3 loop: CASIEGGNTEAFF. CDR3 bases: TGTGCCAGCATAGAAGGGGGTAACACTGAAGCTTTCTTT.

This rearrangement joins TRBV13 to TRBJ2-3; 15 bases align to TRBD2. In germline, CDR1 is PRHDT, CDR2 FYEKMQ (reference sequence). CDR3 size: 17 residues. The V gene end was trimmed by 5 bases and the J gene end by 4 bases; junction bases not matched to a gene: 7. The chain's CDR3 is CASSTRTSGRGADTQYF. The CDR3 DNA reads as TGTGCCAGCAGCACCCGGACTAGCGGGAGGGGGGCAGATACGCAGTATTTT.

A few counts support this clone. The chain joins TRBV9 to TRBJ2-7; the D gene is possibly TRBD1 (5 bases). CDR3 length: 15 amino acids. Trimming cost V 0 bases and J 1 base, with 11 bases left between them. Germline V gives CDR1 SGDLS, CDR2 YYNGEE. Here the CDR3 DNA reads TGTGCCAGCAGCGTAGCCACAGGCAAGTCCTACGAGCAGTACTTC. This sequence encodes CASSVATGKSYEQYF.

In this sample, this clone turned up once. The DNA of the CDR3 is TGTGCCAGCAGTGAATTTAGAAAAAACATTCAGTACTTC. Its translation: CASSEFRKNIQYF. The chain links TRBV25-1 to TRBJ2-4; D uncertain. There are 13 residues in the CDR3. Germline values: CDR1 MGHDK, CDR2 SYGVNS. Trimming left V 1 base short and J 4 bases short, with 5 bases between.

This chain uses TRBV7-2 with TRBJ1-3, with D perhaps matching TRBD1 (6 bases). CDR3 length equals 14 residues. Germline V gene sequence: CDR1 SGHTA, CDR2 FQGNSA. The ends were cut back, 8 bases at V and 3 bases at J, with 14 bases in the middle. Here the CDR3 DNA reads TGTGCCAGCGTACCCAAGGACAGTGGAAACACCATATATTTT. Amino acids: CASVPKDSGNTIYF.

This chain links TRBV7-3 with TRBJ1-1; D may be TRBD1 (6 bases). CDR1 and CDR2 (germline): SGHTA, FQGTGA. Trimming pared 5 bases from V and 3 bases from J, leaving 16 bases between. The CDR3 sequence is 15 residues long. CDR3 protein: CASSLTGQTDTEAFF. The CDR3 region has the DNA TGTGCCAGCAGCCTCACCGGACAGACGGACACTGAAGCTTTCTTT.

The CDR3 DNA reads TGTGCCAGCAGCCCCGGACAGGGCAGCACTGAAGCTTTCTTT. It yields the protein CASSPGQGSTEAFF. This chain joins TRBV9 and TRBJ1-1; 8 bases fit TRBD1. The J segment lost 4 bases and the V segment lost 4 bases, leaving 6 bases of the junction unmatched. Germline-derived CDR1 and CDR2 are SGDLS and YYNGEE. This CDR3 has 14 residues.

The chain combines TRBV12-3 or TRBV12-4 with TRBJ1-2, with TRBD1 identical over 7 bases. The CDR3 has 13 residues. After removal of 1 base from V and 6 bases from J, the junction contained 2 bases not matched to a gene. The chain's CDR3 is CASSLGQGHGYTF. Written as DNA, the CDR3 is TGTGCCAGCAGTTTAGGACAGGGCCATGGCTACACCTTC.

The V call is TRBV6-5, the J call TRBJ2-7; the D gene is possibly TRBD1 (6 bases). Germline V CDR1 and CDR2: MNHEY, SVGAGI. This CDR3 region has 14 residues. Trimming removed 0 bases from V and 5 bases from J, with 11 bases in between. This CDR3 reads CASSYSQGRNEQYF. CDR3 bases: TGTGCCAGCAGTTACTCGCAGGGGAGAAACGAGCAGTACTTC.

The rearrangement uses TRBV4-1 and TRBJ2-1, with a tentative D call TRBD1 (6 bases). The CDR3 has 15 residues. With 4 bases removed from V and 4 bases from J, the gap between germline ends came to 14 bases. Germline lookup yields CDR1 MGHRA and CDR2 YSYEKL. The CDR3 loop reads CASSLLGTRYNEQFF. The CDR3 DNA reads TGCGCCAGCAGCCTCCTGGGGACACGATACAATGAGCAGTTCTTC.

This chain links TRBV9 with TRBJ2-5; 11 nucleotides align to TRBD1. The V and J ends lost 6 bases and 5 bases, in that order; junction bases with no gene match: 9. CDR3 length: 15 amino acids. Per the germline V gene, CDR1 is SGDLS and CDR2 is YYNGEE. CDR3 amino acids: CASTSGTGGMETQYF. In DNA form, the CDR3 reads TGTGCCAGCACCTCCGGGACAGGGGGGATGGAGACCCAGTACTTC.

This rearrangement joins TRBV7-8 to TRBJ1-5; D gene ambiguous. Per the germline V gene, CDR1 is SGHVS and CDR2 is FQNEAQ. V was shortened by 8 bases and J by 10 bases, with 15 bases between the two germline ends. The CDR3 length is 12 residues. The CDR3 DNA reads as TGTGCCAGCGGGCAGCACGAGCCACCCCAGCATTTT. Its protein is CASGQHEPPQHF.

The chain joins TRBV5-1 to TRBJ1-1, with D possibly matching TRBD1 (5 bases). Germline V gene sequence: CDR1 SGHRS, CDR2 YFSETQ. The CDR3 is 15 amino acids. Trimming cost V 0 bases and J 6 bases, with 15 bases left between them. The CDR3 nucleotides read TGCGCCAGCAGCTTGGATGGCAGGGAAGAGGCTGAAGCTTTCTTT. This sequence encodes CASSLDGREEAEAFF.

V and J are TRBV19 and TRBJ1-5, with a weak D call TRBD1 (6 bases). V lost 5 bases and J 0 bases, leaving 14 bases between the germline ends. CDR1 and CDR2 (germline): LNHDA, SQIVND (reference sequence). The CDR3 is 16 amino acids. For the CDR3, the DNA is TGTGCCAGTAGTGTCGTACAGGGTTATAGCAATCAGCCCCAGCATTTT. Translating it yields CASSVVQGYSNQPQHF. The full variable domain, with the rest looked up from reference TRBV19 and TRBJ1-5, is DGGITQSPKYLFRKEGQNVTLSCEQNLNHDAMYWYRQDPGQGLRLIYYSQIVNDFQKGDIAEGYSVSREKKESFPLTVTSAQKNPTAFYLCASSVVQGYSNQPQHFGDGTRLSIL.

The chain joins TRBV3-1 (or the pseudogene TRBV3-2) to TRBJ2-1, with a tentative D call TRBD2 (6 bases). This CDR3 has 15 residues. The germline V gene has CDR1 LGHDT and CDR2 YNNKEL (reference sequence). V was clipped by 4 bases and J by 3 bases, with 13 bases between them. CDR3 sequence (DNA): TGTGCCAGCAGCCCAAGGCGGGACCACTACAATGAGCAGTTCTTC. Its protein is CASSPRRDHYNEQFF.

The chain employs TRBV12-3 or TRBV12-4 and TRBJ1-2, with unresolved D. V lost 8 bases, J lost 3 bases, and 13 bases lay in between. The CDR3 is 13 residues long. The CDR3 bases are TGTGCCAGCGCCCCCCAGGACTACTATGGCTACACCTTC. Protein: CASAPQDYYGYTF.